This paragraph covers one TCR beta chain sequence. Antigen specificity is unknown. Samples of blood were obtained at baseline, on cycle 4 day 1, and on cycle 7 day 1. TCRdb's copy holds only in-frame clones and misses some; the assay was immunoSEQ multiplex PCR. Among under 80,000 clones listed, more than 70% were seen once. These data originate in a study of OX40 agonist ivuxolimab in advanced cancers. General study points: At 0.1 to 3.0 mg/kg and by week 6, CD4+ and CD8+ T cells in the blood had expanded clonally. Individuals who were partial responders at 0.1-3.0 mg/kg had clonal expansion that ranked among the lowest.

The CDR3 consists of 15 residues. Germline V gives CDR1 MNHEY, CDR2 SVGAGI. Trimming stripped 4 bases from V and 0 bases from J, with 13 bases between. The material sequenced was CD4+ or CD8+ T cells sorted from blood, taken in a trial of the OX40 agonist ivuxolimab. V usage is TRBV6-5 and J usage is TRBJ2-7; D gene uncertain. The receptor was isolated from an adult with an advanced solid tumor such as melanoma, head and neck, liver or kidney cancer. The CDR3, as DNA: TGTGCCAGCAGTTCCGTAGAAGGCATCTCCTACGAGCAGTACTTC. As protein: CASSSVEGISYEQYF.